Listed below are T cell receptor beta chains from one sample, sequenced in a study of Ad26.COV2.S vaccination and SARS-CoV-2 variants. Profiling relied on immunoSEQ multiplex PCR, and the TCRdb table lists in-frame clones only, not all of them. The data show approximately 400,000 clones, 70% to 90% seen once. The specimen comprised peripheral blood, sampled in a trial of Ad26.COV2.S vaccine versus placebo. The receptors derive from a person aged 18 to 65 who received the Ad26.COV2.S COVID-19 vaccine or a placebo. CDR3s include the opening cysteine and the closing phenylalanine or tryptophan. The D gene is left open where the match is weak. The size field is filled for only some rows; it gives once, few, many or a size class.

D gene	V gene	clone size	J gene	CDR3 protein	CDR3 DNA
TRBD2	TRBV19	NA	TRBJ2-2	CAIRLAGGPGELFF	TGTGCCATCCGACTAGCGGGGGGCCCCGGGGAGCTGTTTTTT
NA	TRBV19	NA	TRBJ1-6	CATRGGFSPLHF	TGTGCCACCCGGGGAGGCTTTTCACCCCTCCACTTT
TRBD1	TRBV30	few	TRBJ2-7	CAWSVRDRGLNEQYF	TGTGCCTGGAGTGTACGGGACAGGGGGCTCAACGAGCAGTACTTC
NA	TRBV6-1	NA	TRBJ2-1	CASSEGLWYEQFF	TGTGCCAGCAGTGAAGGTTTGTGGTATGAGCAGTTCTTC
TRBD2	TRBV7-2	NA	TRBJ2-1	CASLDLGLAGGGEQFF	TGTGCCAGCCTCGACCTGGGACTAGCGGGGGGTGGAGAGCAGTTCTTC
NA	TRBV30	many	TRBJ1-2	CAWSQGWDYGYTF	TGTGCCTGGAGCCAGGGGTGGGACTATGGCTACACCTTC
NA	TRBV19	NA	TRBJ1-2	CASSINGGDGYTF	TGTGCCAGTAGTATCAACGGGGGCGATGGCTACACCTTC
TRBD1	TRBV27	NA	TRBJ1-1	CASSKGQKIVWNTEAFF	TGTGCCAGCAGTAAGGGACAGAAGATTGTCTGGAACACTGAAGCTTTCTTT
NA	TRBV6-1	NA	TRBJ2-7	CASSEKQGGSYEQYF	TGTGCCAGCAGTGAAAAACAGGGAGGCTCCTACGAGCAGTACTTC
TRBD1	TRBV6-5	NA	TRBJ2-7	CASRLTGGALYEQYF	TGTGCCAGCAGACTGACAGGGGGCGCCCTTTACGAGCAGTACTTC
NA	TRBV21-1	once	TRBJ2-5	CASSKSGVTGGETQYF	TGTGCCAGCAGCAAATCTGGGGTGACAGGAGGGGAGACCCAGTACTTC
NA	TRBV7-9	NA	TRBJ2-5	CASSLDVVHETQYF	TGTGCCAGCAGCTTAGACGTCGTCCATGAGACCCAGTACTTC
NA	TRBV4-1	NA	TRBJ2-7	CASSQEPPDVPYEQYF	TGCGCCAGCAGCCAAGAGCCCCCGGACGTTCCCTACGAGCAGTACTTC
NA	TRBV18	NA	TRBJ2-7	CASSPPDSTTEQYF	TGTGCCAGCTCACCACCGGACTCAACCACTGAGCAGTACTTC
NA	TRBV10-2	NA	TRBJ2-7	CASSESNREQYF	TGCGCCAGCAGTGAGTCTAATCGCGAGCAGTACTTC
NA	TRBV4-3	NA	TRBJ2-3	CASSQSLSGYTDTQYF	TGCGCCAGCAGCCAGTCGCTATCGGGCTACACAGATACGCAGTATTTT
NA	TRBV6-2/TRBV6-3	NA	TRBJ2-5	CASSQDRIQETQYF	TGTGCCAGCAGTCAGGACAGAATCCAAGAGACCCAGTACTTC
TRBD1	TRBV5-6	NA	TRBJ2-7	CASSNGASGQKIYEQYF	TGTGCCAGCAGCAATGGGGCGTCGGGACAGAAGATCTACGAGCAGTACTTC
NA	TRBV11-3	NA	TRBJ2-1	CASSKTASSSYNEQFF	TGTGCCAGCAGCAAGACAGCGTCGAGCTCCTACAATGAGCAGTTCTTC
TRBD2	TRBV10-3	NA	TRBJ2-3	CAISTGGAQYF	TGTGCCATCAGCACCGGGGGGGCACAGTATTTT
NA	TRBV6-2/TRBV6-3	NA	TRBJ2-7	CASSYGGFSEQYF	TGTGCCAGCAGTTACGGCGGGTTTTCCGAGCAGTACTTC
NA	TRBV27	NA	TRBJ2-1	CASSLFGEQFF	TGTGCCAGCAGTTTATTTGGTGAGCAGTTCTTC
TRBD2	TRBV7-9	NA	TRBJ2-1	CASSPLAGWEQFF	TGTGCCAGCAGCCCACTAGCGGGATGGGAGCAGTTCTTC
NA	TRBV27	NA	TRBJ1-4	CASRLAGVGTNEKLFF	TGTGCCAGCAGACTCGCAGGGGTGGGCACTAATGAAAAACTGTTTTTT
NA	TRBV6-2/TRBV6-3	NA	TRBJ2-7	CASSRPYEQYF	TGTGCCAGCAGTCGTCCCTACGAGCAGTACTTC
NA	TRBV19	few	TRBJ1-5	CASSIGRGEQPQHF	TGTGCCAGTAGTATAGGCAGGGGAGAACAGCCCCAGCATTTT
NA	TRBV27	NA	TRBJ1-2	CASSLQGHYGYTF	TGTGCCAGCAGTTTACAGGGTCACTATGGCTACACCTTC
NA	TRBV7-2	NA	TRBJ1-2	CASSLGPGVGYTF	TGTGCCAGCAGCTTAGGTCCGGGGGTTGGCTACACCTTC
NA	TRBV3-1/TRBV3-2	once	TRBJ1-1	CASSQAVVRGRLEAFF	TGTGCCAGCAGCCAAGCCGTGGTCAGGGGTAGACTCGAGGCTTTCTTT
NA	TRBV19	NA	TRBJ2-2	CASRPKVSRELFF	TGTGCCAGCAGGCCTAAGGTTTCTAGGGAGCTGTTTTTT
TRBD2	TRBV10-2	NA	TRBJ2-1	CASSDRTSGIRNEQFF	TGCGCCAGCAGCGACCGGACTAGCGGGATACGAAATGAGCAGTTCTTC
TRBD1	TRBV4-1	NA	TRBJ2-1	CASSQWGTGAINEQFF	TGCGCCAGCAGCCAATGGGGGACAGGGGCAATCAATGAGCAGTTCTTC
NA	TRBV30	NA	TRBJ2-6	CAWSVLAGKRTGANVLTF	TGTGCCTGGAGTGTTTTGGCAGGGAAAAGAACCGGGGCCAACGTCCTGACTTTC
NA	TRBV19	NA	TRBJ1-1	CASSIVGGWGAEAFF	TGTGCCAGTAGTATTGTGGGTGGTTGGGGTGCTGAAGCTTTCTTT
NA	TRBV28	NA	TRBJ2-7	CASSLYEQYF	TGTGCCAGCAGTTTATACGAGCAGTACTTC
NA	TRBV7-2	NA	TRBJ2-7	CASSLSGSEISYEQYF	TGTGCCAGCAGCCTTTCAGGGAGCGAGATCTCCTACGAGCAGTACTTC
TRBD1	TRBV10-3	NA	TRBJ1-2	CAISDENRGNYGYTF	TGTGCCATCAGTGATGAAAACAGGGGTAACTATGGCTACACCTTC
NA	TRBV18	NA	TRBJ2-7	CASSPTTTGAEQYF	TGTGCCAGCTCACCAACGACTACCGGGGCCGAGCAGTACTTC
TRBD1	TRBV10-3	once	TRBJ2-3	CAIRNPGQGSDTQYF	TGTGCCATCAGAAATCCGGGACAGGGCTCCGATACGCAGTATTTT
NA	TRBV5-5	NA	TRBJ2-7	CASSEDRPSYEQYF	TGTGCCAGCAGCGAGGACCGACCCTCCTACGAGCAGTACTTC
TRBD2	TRBV15	NA	TRBJ2-5	CATSRDPRTSGRGETQYF	TGTGCCACCAGCAGAGATCCTCGGACTAGCGGGAGAGGAGAGACCCAGTACTTC
TRBD1	TRBV28	NA	TRBJ2-2	CASSFLEGARDTGELFF	TGTGCCAGCAGTTTTCTTGAGGGGGCAAGGGACACCGGGGAGCTGTTTTTT
TRBD1	TRBV3-1/TRBV3-2	NA	TRBJ2-1	CASSQRTGGTEQFF	TGTGCCAGCAGCCAGAGGACAGGGGGCACTGAGCAGTTCTTC
TRBD1	TRBV6-2/TRBV6-3	NA	TRBJ2-7	CASSWTGDYEQYF	TGTGCCAGCAGCTGGACAGGGGACTACGAGCAGTACTTC
TRBD2	TRBV7-9	NA	TRBJ2-3	CASSLMGGRALDTQYF	TGTGCCAGCAGCTTAATGGGCGGGAGGGCCTTGGATACGCAGTATTTT
NA	TRBV18	NA	TRBJ1-3	CASSPSGTGNTIYF	TGTGCCAGCTCACCATCGGGGACTGGAAACACCATATATTTT
NA	TRBV7-9	NA	TRBJ2-2	CAASSANTGELFF	TGTGCCGCGTCATCCGCGAACACCGGGGAGCTGTTTTTT
NA	TRBV15	NA	TRBJ1-4	CATSRDFGKLFF	TGTGCCACCAGCAGAGATTTCGGCAAACTGTTTTTT
NA	TRBV5-4	NA	TRBJ1-3	CASGVIGGENTIYF	TGTGCCAGCGGAGTTATAGGGGGTGAGAACACCATATATTTT
TRBD1	TRBV30	few	TRBJ1-6	CAWSLQGVFSPLHF	TGTGCCTGGAGCCTGCAGGGGGTATTTTCACCCCTCCACTTT
NA	TRBV6-1	NA	TRBJ1-1	CASSEGSHTEAFF	TGTGCCAGCAGTGAAGGTAGTCACACTGAAGCTTTCTTT
TRBD2	TRBV29-1	NA	TRBJ2-2	CSVRWRETNTGELFF	TGCAGCGTTAGATGGCGGGAGACAAACACCGGGGAGCTGTTTTTT
NA	TRBV7-7	NA	TRBJ2-3	CASSLDPGDTQYF	TGTGCCAGCAGCTTAGATCCGGGAGATACGCAGTATTTT
NA	TRBV7-9	NA	TRBJ2-1	CASRRGTQNEQFF	TGTGCCAGCAGGAGAGGGACACAGAATGAGCAGTTCTTC
NA	TRBV6-5	NA	TRBJ2-2	CASAGGSANTGELFF	TGTGCCAGCGCTGGCGGATCTGCGAACACCGGGGAGCTGTTTTTT
NA	TRBV13	NA	TRBJ2-7	CASRPQRTHYEQYF	TGTGCCAGCAGACCCCAAAGAACCCACTACGAGCAGTACTTC
NA	TRBV7-2	few	TRBJ1-2	CASSLMLGQGYGYTF	TGTGCCAGCAGCTTAATGTTAGGGCAGGGCTATGGCTACACCTTC
TRBD1	TRBV20-1	NA	TRBJ2-7	CSASSGTVASYEQYF	TGCAGTGCTAGTTCCGGGACAGTTGCCTCTTACGAGCAGTACTTC
NA	TRBV6-5	NA	TRBJ2-5	CASSPMMGKETQYF	TGTGCCAGCAGCCCCATGATGGGGAAGGAGACCCAGTACTTC
TRBD2	TRBV5-4	NA	TRBJ2-1	CASSLAGGLYNEQFF	TGTGCCAGCAGCTTGGCGGGGGGGCTTTACAATGAGCAGTTCTTC